These 8 T cell receptor beta chains came from one sample sequenced in a study of blood T cell repertoires in COVID-19. The protocol was immunoSEQ multiplex PCR, while the TCRdb copy is restricted to in-frame clones and leaves out a portion. The data contain over 200,000 clones, more than 80% of them seen just once; the ten biggest clones take up roughly 7%. The sequenced material came from peripheral blood. The source is a woman of 80 years or more with COVID-19, enrolled during active disease.

V usage is TRBV25-1 and J usage is TRBJ2-7, with D maybe TRBD1 (6 bases). Germline values: CDR1 MGHDK, CDR2 SYGVNS. The CDR3 is made up of 11 amino acids. The V gene lost 9 bases and the J gene lost 7 bases, with 13 bases spanning the gap. The CDR3 DNA is TGTGCCAGAGGGGGACGGAGGGAGCAGTACTTC. It is translated as CARGGRREQYF.

Concerning this clone itself: Other DNA sequences in this specimen translate into the identical CDR3. V usage is TRBV19 and J usage is TRBJ1-1; tentatively, D is TRBD1 (5 bases). Trimming removed 6 bases at V and 1 base at J, with 6 bases between. Germline V lookup: CDR1 LNHDA, CDR2 SQIVND (reference sequence). CDR3 size: 12 residues. In nucleotides, the CDR3 is TGTGCCAGTAGCGACAGGAACACTGAAGCTTTCTTT. As protein: CASSDRNTEAFF.

V gene TRBV19 combines with J gene TRBJ1-2; 7 bases fit TRBD1. The CDR3 sequence is 13 residues long. The junction had 6 bases not matched to a gene; V was cut back by 5 bases and J by 6 bases. CDR1 and CDR2 (germline): LNHDA, SQIVND (reference sequence). The CDR3 spells CASSGTGENGYTF. The CDR3 bases are TGTGCCAGTAGTGGCACAGGGGAAAATGGCTACACCTTC.

The CDR3: CASNKREGPYEQYF. In DNA form, the CDR3 reads TGTGCCAGCAACAAGCGGGAGGGCCCCTACGAGCAGTACTTC. The chain carries TRBV28 and TRBJ2-7; 10 bases fit TRBD2. This CDR3 region has 14 residues. Looked up from germline, CDR1 is MDHEN and CDR2 is SYDVKM. V trimming: 7 bases; J trimming: 2 bases; junction bases outside the gene matches: 5.

V is TRBV3-1 (or the pseudogene TRBV3-2) and J is TRBJ2-6; D is undetermined. This CDR3 has 16 amino acids. Between the trimmed V and J ends, which lost 3 bases and 0 bases, there was a span of 9 bases. CDR1 LGHDT and CDR2 YNNKEL come from the germline V gene (reference sequence). The CDR3 region is CASSQRKDSGANVLTF. The DNA for the CDR3 is TGTGCCAGCAGCCAGCGGAAAGACTCTGGGGCCAACGTCCTGACTTTC.

V and J are TRBV2 and TRBJ1-2; maybe TRBD1 (5 bases). The length of the CDR3 is 13 residues. V gave up 4 bases and J gave up 6 bases, with 12 bases separating them. The germline V gene has CDR1 SNHLY and CDR2 FYNNEI. The CDR3 DNA reads as TGTGCCAGCAGTGGCCTAGGGGAAAATGGCTACACCTTC. It translates to CASSGLGENGYTF.

The sample holds a few counts of this clone. The genes are TRBV2 and TRBJ1-2; D possibly corresponds to TRBD1 (5 bases). Germline V lookup: CDR1 SNHLY, CDR2 FYNNEI. V lost 6 bases to trimming and J lost 5 bases, with 16 bases between them. The CDR3 covers 14 residues. The CDR3 region has the DNA TGTGCCAGCAGGTCTTACGGGACTACGTATGGCTACACCTTC. Translation gives CASRSYGTTYGYTF.

The J gene is TRBJ1-4, the V gene TRBV2; D is unresolved. The CDR3 spans 13 residues. Trimming stripped 6 bases from V and 8 bases from J, with 13 bases between. Looked up from germline, CDR1 is SNHLY and CDR2 is FYNNEI. DNA for the CDR3: TGTGCCAGCAGAGGACTCGTTAGGGAAAAACTGTTTTTT. Translation gives CASRGLVREKLFF.